A single sample is the source of the 2 T cell receptor beta chains below, sequenced in a study of breast tumors, draining lymph nodes, adjacent tissues. TCRdb called the multiplex PCR reads again in MiXCR, with one record for every CDR3 protein. This table has some 170,000 distinct CDR3 sequences, approximately 33% appearing once. Samples came from axillary lymph nodes draining the breast cancer. The sequenced sample was axillary lymph node tissue. Receptors originate from a female donor with breast cancer. Some clones in this sample may be carry-over from other donors' samples.

The sample holds many counts of this clonotype. The gene calls are TRBV6-1 and TRBJ2-2, with D perhaps TRBD1 or TRBD2 (5 bases each). The CDR3 covers 15 residues. Germline assignment: CDR1 MNHNS and CDR2 SASEGT. Trimming removed 5 bases from V and 1 base from J, with 11 bases in between. Written as DNA, the CDR3 is TGTGCCAGCAGTCACGGGGCGAGGAACACCGGGGAGCTGTTTTTT. This sequence encodes CASSHGARNTGELFF.

A word on this clonotype: A much larger clone sits a single nucleotide away, making a read error possible. J is TRBJ1-3 and V is TRBV5-5; no clear D gene. The CDR3 is 15 amino acids. Trimming shortened V by 2 bases and J by 2 bases, and 11 bases separated the two germline ends. From germline, CDR1 is SGHKS and CDR2 YYEKEE (reference sequence). The CDR3 nucleotides are TGTGCCAGCAGCTTCGATCAGGCGGCTGGAAACACCATATATTTT. Translating it yields CASSFDQAAGNTIYF.